This TCR beta chain was retrieved from a study of T cells after yellow fever vaccination. TCRdb reanalysed the 5' RACE reads using MiXCR and keeps one entry per CDR3 protein. The sample yields around 250,000 distinct CDR3 sequences, 6% to 7.5% seen once. Study-level points and caveats: On re-exposure, the response was weaker but peaked faster, at day 5 versus 15.

The CDR3 consists of 18 residues. The trim removed 1 base at V and 6 bases at J, leaving 12 bases unmatched. The V gene's germline CDR1 is LGHNA and CDR2 YSLEER. This clonotype was seen many times. Antigen unknown. The chain is built from TRBV4-3 and TRBJ1-6, with 7 bases aligning to TRBD1. Sequencing used CD4+ T cells sorted from PBMCs, obtained 15 days after the yellow fever booster vaccination. The TCR comes from a man aged 25 to 45 who received the YFV17D yellow fever vaccine. CDR3 region: CASSQVGSTGQPNSPLHF. In DNA, the CDR3 is TGCGCCAGCAGCCAAGTGGGTTCAACGGGACAGCCTAATTCACCCCTCCACTTT.